This T cell receptor beta chain was captured in a study of OX40 agonist ivuxolimab in advanced cancers. Study-wide background: Patients were dosed intravenously with ivuxolimab at 0.01 to 10 mg/kg every 2 weeks. Melanoma, hepatocellular carcinoma, head and neck or renal cell cancer occurred in dose-escalation patients. General observations from the study: Certain nonresponders additionally had low normalized T-cell clonal expansion.

Produced via immunoSEQ multiplex PCR; TCRdb's table is partial and in-frame only. The repertoire consists of roughly 61,000 clones, with 90% to 95% occurring once and the leading ten covering over 15%. This clone occurred a few times. Its antigen remains unidentified. Other DNA sequences within the sample encode an identical CDR3. This CDR3 has 14 amino acids. Germline values: CDR1 MNHEY, CDR2 SVGAGI. Trimming took off 3 bases at V and 1 base at J, with 7 bases between the two ends. The receptor was derived from an adult with an advanced solid tumor such as melanoma, head and neck, liver or kidney cancer. The chain carries TRBV6-5 and TRBJ1-5; D remains unclear. The sequencing used CD4+ or CD8+ T cells sorted from blood, collected in a trial of the OX40 agonist ivuxolimab. CDR3 sequence: CASSYSGSNQPQHF. Here the CDR3 DNA reads TGTGCCAGCAGTTATTCTGGAAGCAATCAGCCCCAGCATTTT.